A single sample gave rise to the 31 T cell receptor beta chains below, sequenced in a study of blood T cell repertoires in COVID-19. Assay used: immunoSEQ multiplex PCR; TCRdb lists only in-frame clones, some missing. The sample includes roughly 65,000 clones, approximately 79% seen only once; the top ten take about 15%. Sequencing was done on a sample of peripheral blood. The receptors come from a man aged 60 to 69 with acute or convalescent COVID-19.

The rearrangement uses TRBV6-2 or TRBV6-3 and TRBJ1-6; 8 bases line up with TRBD1. J lost 8 bases, V lost 6 bases, and 9 bases had no gene match. Per the germline V gene, CDR1 is MNHEY and CDR2 is SVGEGT. The CDR3 has 15 residues. Written as DNA, the CDR3 is TGTGCCAGCAGCCCAGGGGGCAGGGAGGATTCACCCCTCCACTTT. Translating gives CASSPGGREDSPLHF.

The rearrangement links TRBV5-4 to TRBJ2-1, with TRBD2 identical over 7 bases. The CDR3 spans 15 residues. J was trimmed by 0 bases and V by 7 bases; bases with no gene match: 7. Germline loops: CDR1 SGHNT, CDR2 YYREEE (reference sequence). CDR3 coding DNA: TGTGCCAGCTCTTTGGGGGGGGGCTCCTACAATGAGCAGTTCTTC. Residues: CASSLGGGSYNEQFF.

This rearrangement joins TRBV19 to TRBJ1-4; D gene ambiguous. Trimming took 5 bases from V and 1 from J, leaving 11 bases between them. Germline values: CDR1 LNHDA, CDR2 SQIVND (reference sequence). This CDR3 has 15 amino acids. In nucleotides, the CDR3 is TGTGCCAGTAGTCCCAGGTTGGAAACTAATGAAAAACTGTTTTTT. Protein product: CASSPRLETNEKLFF.

This chain links TRBV12-2 with TRBJ2-3; no DNA check was done on the table's D call, TRBD2. TRBV12-2 is recorded as a pseudogene. The CDR3 sequence is 18 residues long. CDR3 amino acids: CASRLANPGTSAPDTQYF. DNA for the CDR3: TGTGCAAGTCGCTTAGCCAACCCCGGGACTAGCGCCCCAGATACGCAGTATTTT.

The rearrangement joins TRBV12-3 or TRBV12-4 to TRBJ2-7, with D unclear. CDR3 length: 13 residues. V lost 6 bases, J lost 3 bases, and 12 bases lay in between. DNA for the CDR3: TGTGCCAGCAGCGTGACAAACAGCTACGAGCAGTACTTC. Translating gives CASSVTNSYEQYF.

The J gene is TRBJ1-5, the V gene TRBV6-2 or TRBV6-3; maybe TRBD1 (5 bases). The germline V gene encodes CDR1 MNHEY and CDR2 SVGEGT. The CDR3 loop spans 14 amino acids. The V end lost 5 bases, the J end lost 2 bases, and 10 bases lay between the germline ends. The CDR3 DNA reads as TGTGCCAGCAGTCCCCCGGGGGGCAATCAGCCCCAGCATTTT. This translates into CASSPPGGNQPQHF.

The chain couples TRBV7-9 to TRBJ2-7, with 7 nucleotides matching TRBD1. The CDR3 runs to 15 residues. The germline V gene encodes CDR1 SEHNR and CDR2 FQNEAQ (reference sequence). The junction had 5 bases not matched to a gene; V was cut back by 1 base and J by 2 bases. CDR3 region: CASSLGGTVPYEQYF. The CDR3 nucleotides are TGTGCCAGCAGCTTAGGGGGGACAGTTCCCTACGAGCAGTACTTC.

The chain recombines TRBV19 with TRBJ2-7; possible D gene TRBD1, 5 bases. The CDR3 is 17 amino acids. Germline V lookup: CDR1 LNHDA, CDR2 SQIVND (reference sequence). V was clipped by 1 base and J by 1 base, with 17 bases between them. The CDR3 reads CASSIGSPPQGSYEQYF. The CDR3 DNA is TGTGCCAGTAGTATAGGATCCCCACCTCAGGGTTCCTACGAGCAGTACTTC. The full variable domain, in which reference TRBV19 and TRBJ2-7 provide the parts outside the CDR3, is DGGITQSPKYLFRKEGQNVTLSCEQNLNHDAMYWYRQDPGQGLRLIYYSQIVNDFQKGDIAEGYSVSREKKESFPLTVTSAQKNPTAFYLCASSIGSPPQGSYEQYFGPGTRLTVT.

This chain links TRBV4-3 with TRBJ1-3; D perhaps matches TRBD1 (5 bases). Germline values: CDR1 LGHNA, CDR2 YSLEER. Deletions cut 3 bases from V and 2 bases from J, with 17 bases between. The CDR3 has 17 residues. The CDR3: CASSQNPGLAAGNTIYF. As DNA, the CDR3 is TGCGCCAGCAGCCAGAATCCGGGACTCGCGGCTGGAAACACCATATATTTT.

The chain uses TRBV20-1 and TRBJ2-7; D possibly corresponds to TRBD2 (6 bases). Trimming stripped 5 bases from V and 4 bases from J, with 6 bases between. Germline V gene sequence: CDR1 DFQATT, CDR2 SNEGSKA (reference sequence). The CDR3 spans 10 residues. CDR3 region: CSAREYEQYF. The CDR3 nucleotides are TGCAGTGCTCGGGAGTACGAGCAGTACTTC.

This clone was recorded at least ten times. J is TRBJ2-4 and V is TRBV14; 10 bases map to TRBD1. There are 18 residues in the CDR3. Germline CDR1 SGHDN, CDR2 FVKESK. The J segment lost 0 bases and the V segment lost 0 bases, leaving 5 bases of the junction unmatched. The DNA for the CDR3 is TGTGCCAGCAGCCAAGATCTCGGGGACAGGGGAGCCAAAAACATTCAGTACTTC. Translated: CASSQDLGDRGAKNIQYF.

The chain employs TRBV29-1 and TRBJ1-4; D is unclear. Germline CDR1 and CDR2: SQVTM and ANQGSEA. The V end was cut by 5 bases, the J end by 0 bases, with 19 bases between. The CDR3 spans 17 residues. The DNA for the CDR3 is TGCAGCGTTCTTGGAGGGCACAGAGATTCAACTAATGAAAAACTGTTTTTT. As protein: CSVLGGHRDSTNEKLFF.

The chain couples TRBV7-3 to TRBJ1-1, with 8 positions matching TRBD1. The junction had 3 bases not matched to a gene; V was cut back by 1 base and J by 2 bases. The CDR3 consists of 15 residues. The V gene's germline CDR1 is SGHTA and CDR2 FQGTGA. The CDR3 reads CASSLIRGPNTEAFF. In DNA form, the CDR3 reads TGTGCCAGCAGCTTAATCAGGGGGCCCAACACTGAAGCTTTCTTT.

The V and J genes are TRBV7-9 and TRBJ1-2; D not certain. The germline V and J ends were trimmed by 5 bases and 0 bases, with 7 bases remaining between them. The CDR3 has 13 amino acids. Looked up from germline, CDR1 is SEHNR and CDR2 is FQNEAQ (reference sequence). The CDR3 region is CASSEIANYGYTF. The CDR3 DNA is TGTGCCAGCAGCGAGATAGCTAACTATGGCTACACCTTC.

This clone showed up many times. This chain links TRBV6-5 with TRBJ1-4, with 11 bases matching TRBD1. The CDR3 extends over 14 amino acids. J lost 5 bases, V lost 7 bases, and 3 bases had no gene match. Germline CDR1 and CDR2: MNHEY and SVGAGI. DNA for the CDR3: TGTGCCAGCATGAGGGACAGGGGGAATGAAAAACTGTTTTTT. This translates into CASMRDRGNEKLFF.

The count of this clone is one. The chain combines TRBV7-2 with TRBJ2-7; a possible D gene is TRBD2 (6 bases). The V gene's germline CDR1 is SGHTA and CDR2 FQGNSA. The CDR3 totals 15 residues. V was cut by 1 base and J by 5 bases, with 15 bases left in between. CDR3 sequence: CASSLVPLAGNEQYF. Written as DNA, the CDR3 is TGTGCCAGCAGCTTAGTCCCACTTGCGGGAAACGAGCAGTACTTC.

The V gene is TRBV4-3, the J gene TRBJ1-1; D possibly corresponds to TRBD1 (6 bases). This CDR3 is 15 amino acids long. The V end was cut by 1 base, the J end by 7 bases, with 16 bases between. Germline CDR1 reads LGHNA; CDR2 reads YSLEER. Written as DNA, the CDR3 is TGCGCCAGCAGCCAAGGGGCACGGGGGGCGGATGAAGCTTTCTTT. Its translation is CASSQGARGADEAFF.

The V gene is TRBV18, the J gene TRBJ1-2; 9 bases are a match to TRBD1. The V gene end was trimmed by 8 bases and the J gene end by 2 bases; junction bases not matched to a gene: 6. The CDR3 consists of 14 residues. CDR1 is KGHSH, CDR2 LQKENI, per germline. The CDR3 sequence: CASTLQGANYGYTF. CDR3 nucleotides: TGTGCCAGCACGCTACAGGGGGCCAACTATGGCTACACCTTC.

The chain is built from TRBV5-4 and TRBJ1-3; a weak D match, TRBD1 (6 bases). This CDR3 has 16 amino acids. The germline V gene has CDR1 SGHNT and CDR2 YYREEE (reference sequence). Deletions cut 0 bases from V and 0 bases from J, with 10 bases between. CDR3 sequence (DNA): TGTGCCAGCAGCTTGGACAGGGACCGCTCTGGAAACACCATATATTTT. Translating gives CASSLDRDRSGNTIYF.

The J gene is TRBJ2-3, the V gene TRBV7-8; D is undetermined. From germline, CDR1 is SGHVS and CDR2 FQNEAQ. This CDR3 contains 13 residues. V was pared by 9 bases and J by 5 bases, with 15 bases between. CDR3 in amino acids: CASTPGGGDTQYF. The DNA for the CDR3 is TGTGCCAGTACCCCCGGCGGTGGAGATACGCAGTATTTT.

The CDR3 bases are TGTGCCAGCAGCTTGAAGGGTATTGGGACAGGGGAAGAGCCCCAGCATTTT. Translation: CASSLKGIGTGEEPQHF. The V and J genes are TRBV5-6 and TRBJ1-5; 10 bases are a match to TRBD1. Per germline, CDR1 SGHDT and CDR2 YYEEEE. The CDR3 loop spans 17 amino acids. With V trimmed by 1 base and J by 8 bases, 12 bases remained unmatched. The entire variable domain, with the rest obtained from reference TRBV5-6 and TRBJ1-5, is as follows: DAGVTQSPTHLIKTRGQQVTLRCSPKSGHDTVSWYQQALGQGPQFIFQYYEEEERQRGNFPDRFSGHQFPNYSSELNVNALLLGDSALYLCASSLKGIGTGEEPQHFGDGTRLSIL.

This sequence joins TRBV11-2 and TRBJ1-2; TRBD1 aligns across 8 bases. With V trimmed by 0 bases and J by 4 bases, 4 bases remained unmatched. The V gene's germline CDR1 is SGHAT and CDR2 FQNNGV. This CDR3 is built from 15 residues. The DNA for the CDR3 is TGTGCCAGCAGCTTAGAAACAGGGGGAGTCTATGGCTACACCTTC. Translation: CASSLETGGVYGYTF.

The rearrangement joins TRBV5-4 to TRBJ2-7; the match to TRBD2 covers 12 bases. Trimming at V came to 0 bases and at J to 2 bases, leaving 6 bases not matched to a gene. Germline-derived CDR1 and CDR2 are SGHNT and YYREEE (reference sequence). There are 17 residues in the CDR3. In nucleotides, the CDR3 is TGTGCCAGCAGCTTGGGGGGACTAGCGGGTGAAACCTACGAGCAGTACTTC. Translating it yields CASSLGGLAGETYEQYF.

This clone was observed once. The chain has TRBV4-3 and TRBJ2-5; 10 bases line up with TRBD2. Germline V gene data show CDR1 as LGHNA and CDR2 as YSLEER. Trimming removed 4 bases from V and 3 bases from J; junction bases left unmatched: 5. CDR3 length equals 15 residues. As DNA, the CDR3 is TGCGCCAGCAGCCTTAGCGGGGGGCAAAAAGAGACCCAGTACTTC. Residues: CASSLSGGQKETQYF.

The rearrangement uses TRBV6-5 and TRBJ1-1; D remains ambiguous. Trimming stripped 4 bases from V and 5 bases from J, with 17 bases between. CDR1 is MNHEY and CDR2 is SVGAGI in the germline V gene. The CDR3 length is 15 residues. This CDR3 reads CASSSTPYGATEAFF. The CDR3 coding sequence is TGTGCCAGCAGTTCAACCCCATATGGTGCGACTGAAGCTTTCTTT.

V gene TRBV11-2 combines with J gene TRBJ1-3; perhaps TRBD1 as D (6 bases). Germline CDR1 and CDR2: SGHAT and FQNNGV. The CDR3 consists of 16 residues. Trimming removed 1 base from V and 7 bases from J, with 17 bases in between. The CDR3 spells CASSLATGLKGNTIYF. In DNA form, the CDR3 reads TGTGCCAGCAGCTTAGCTACAGGGTTGAAGGGGAACACCATATATTTT.

The V and J genes are TRBV5-4 and TRBJ2-7; TRBD2 might be the D (5 bases). From germline, CDR1 is SGHNT and CDR2 YYREEE (reference sequence). Trimming left V 2 bases short and J 3 bases short, with 9 bases between. The length of the CDR3 is 13 residues. CDR3 coding DNA: TGTGCCAGCAGCTTAACGGGATTCTACGAGCAGTACTTC. Translated: CASSLTGFYEQYF.

The chain joins TRBV6-5 to TRBJ1-2; D perhaps matches TRBD1 (6 bases). The CDR3 length is 13 residues. V was trimmed by 6 bases and J by 2 bases, leaving 10 bases between them. Per germline, CDR1 MNHEY and CDR2 SVGAGI. The CDR3 DNA reads TGTGCCAGCAGGAAAACAGGGAACTATGGCTACACCTTC. Its protein product is CASRKTGNYGYTF.

The rearrangement links TRBV6-5 to TRBJ1-2; D unclear. With 5 bases removed from V and 4 bases from J, the gap between germline ends came to 5 bases. This CDR3 region has 11 residues. Germline CDR1 MNHEY, CDR2 SVGAGI. CDR3 in DNA: TGTGCCAGCAGTCCGGGCTATGGCTACACCTTC. Translation gives CASSPGYGYTF.

This clone was seen just once. This chain joins TRBV2 and TRBJ1-1, with TRBD1 identical over 7 bases. The CDR3 length is 17 residues. Germline CDR1 is SNHLY and CDR2 is FYNNEI. With 4 bases clipped from V and 1 base from J, the junction kept 12 bases outside the gene matches. For the CDR3, the DNA is TGTGCCAGCAGTGTCCGAACAGGGGAGTGGGGGAACACTGAAGCTTTCTTT. As protein: CASSVRTGEWGNTEAFF. Complete variable domain (other parts from reference TRBV2 and TRBJ1-1): EPEVTQTPSHQVTQMGQEVILRCVPISNHLYFYWYRQILGQKVEFLVSFYNNEISEKSEIFDDQFSVERPDGSNFTLKIRSTKLEDSAMYFCASSVRTGEWGNTEAFFGQGTRLTVV.

This clone was picked up a small number of times. This chain uses TRBV7-9 with TRBJ1-2; 7 bases are a match to TRBD1. The CDR3 is made up of 14 amino acids. CDR1 and CDR2 from the germline V gene are SEHNR and FQNEAQ (reference sequence). The ends lost 4 bases at V and 2 bases at J; junction bases unmatched: 4. The CDR3 sequence is CASSSRDRNYGYTF. CDR3 in DNA: TGTGCCAGCAGCTCCCGGGACAGAAACTATGGCTACACCTTC.